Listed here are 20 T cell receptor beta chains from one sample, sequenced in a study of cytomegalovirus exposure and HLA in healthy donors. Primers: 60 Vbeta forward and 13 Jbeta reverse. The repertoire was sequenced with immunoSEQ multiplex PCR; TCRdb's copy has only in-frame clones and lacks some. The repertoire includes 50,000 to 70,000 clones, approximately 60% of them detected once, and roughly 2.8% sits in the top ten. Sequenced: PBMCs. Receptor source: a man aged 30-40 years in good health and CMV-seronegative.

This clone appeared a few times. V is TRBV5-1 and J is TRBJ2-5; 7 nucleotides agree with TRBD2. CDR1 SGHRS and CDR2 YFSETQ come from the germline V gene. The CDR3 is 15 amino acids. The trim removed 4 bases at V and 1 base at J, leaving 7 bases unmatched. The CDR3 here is CASSGNVAGQETQYF. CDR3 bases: TGCGCCAGCAGCGGGAACGTAGCGGGCCAAGAGACCCAGTACTTC.

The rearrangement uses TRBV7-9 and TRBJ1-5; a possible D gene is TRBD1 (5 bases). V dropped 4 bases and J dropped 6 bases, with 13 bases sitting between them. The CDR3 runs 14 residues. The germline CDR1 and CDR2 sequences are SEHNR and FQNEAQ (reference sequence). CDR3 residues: CASSSQGTRQPQHF. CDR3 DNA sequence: TGTGCCAGCAGCTCCCAGGGAACTCGTCAGCCCCAGCATTTT.

CDR3 amino acids: CASSDATGRYQPQHF. Written as DNA, the CDR3 is TGTGCCAGCAGCGACGCGACAGGGCGCTATCAGCCCCAGCATTTT. The chain recombines TRBV6-1 with TRBJ1-5; 7 bases are shared with TRBD1. The CDR3 runs to 15 residues. Germline lookup yields CDR1 MNHNS and CDR2 SASEGT. The J segment lost 5 bases and the V segment lost 6 bases, leaving 10 bases of the junction unmatched.

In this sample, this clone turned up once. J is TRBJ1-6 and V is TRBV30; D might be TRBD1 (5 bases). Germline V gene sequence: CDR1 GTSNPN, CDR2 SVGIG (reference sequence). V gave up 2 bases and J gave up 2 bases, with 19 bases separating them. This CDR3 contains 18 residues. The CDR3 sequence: CAWSRPSTGSPYNSPLHF. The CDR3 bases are TGTGCCTGGAGTCGTCCGAGCACAGGATCGCCCTATAATTCACCCCTCCACTTT.

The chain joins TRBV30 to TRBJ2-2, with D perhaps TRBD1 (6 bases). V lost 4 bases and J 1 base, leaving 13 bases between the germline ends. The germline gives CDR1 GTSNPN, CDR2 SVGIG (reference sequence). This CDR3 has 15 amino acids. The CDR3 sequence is CAWKKGGWNTGELFF. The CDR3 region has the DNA TGTGCCTGGAAAAAAGGGGGATGGAACACCGGGGAGCTGTTTTTT.

Here the CDR3 DNA reads TGTGCCAGCAGCGTTAGCGGGACTCCTTACAATGAGCAGTTCTTC. Translated: CASSVSGTPYNEQFF. V usage is TRBV9 and J usage is TRBJ2-1; 8 bases are a match to TRBD2. The J segment lost 4 bases and the V segment lost 2 bases, leaving 5 bases of the junction unmatched. This CDR3 has 15 amino acids. Germline-derived CDR1 and CDR2 are SGDLS and YYNGEE.

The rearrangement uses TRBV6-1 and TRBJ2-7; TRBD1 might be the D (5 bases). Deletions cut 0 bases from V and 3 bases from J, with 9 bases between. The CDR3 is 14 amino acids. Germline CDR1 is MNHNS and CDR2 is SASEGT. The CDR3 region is CASSEALQGYEQYF. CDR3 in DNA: TGTGCCAGCAGTGAAGCGCTTCAGGGCTACGAGCAGTACTTC.

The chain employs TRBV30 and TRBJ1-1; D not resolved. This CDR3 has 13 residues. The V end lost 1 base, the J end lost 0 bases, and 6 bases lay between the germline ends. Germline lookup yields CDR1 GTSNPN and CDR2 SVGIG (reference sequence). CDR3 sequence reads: CAWSGDLNTEAFF. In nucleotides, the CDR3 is TGTGCCTGGAGTGGAGACTTGAACACTGAAGCTTTCTTT.

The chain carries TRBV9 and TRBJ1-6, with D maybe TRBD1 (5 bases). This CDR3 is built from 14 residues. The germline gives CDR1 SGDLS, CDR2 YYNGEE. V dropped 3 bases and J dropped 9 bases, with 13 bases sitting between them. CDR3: CASSADTSFSPLHF. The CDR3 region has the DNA TGTGCCAGCAGCGCGGACACCAGTTTTTCACCCCTCCACTTT.

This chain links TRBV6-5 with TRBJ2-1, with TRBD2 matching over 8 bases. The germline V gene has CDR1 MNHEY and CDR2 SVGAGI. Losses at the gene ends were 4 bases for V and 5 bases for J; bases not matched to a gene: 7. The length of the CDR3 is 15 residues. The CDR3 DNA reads TGTGCCAGCAGTTCCCGGCTAGCGGGCAACAATGAGCAGTTCTTC. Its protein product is CASSSRLAGNNEQFF.

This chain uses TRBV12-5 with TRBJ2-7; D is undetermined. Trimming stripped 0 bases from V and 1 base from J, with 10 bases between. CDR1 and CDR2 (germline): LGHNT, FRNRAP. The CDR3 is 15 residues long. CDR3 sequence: CASGLVLSPSYEQYF. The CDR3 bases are TGTGCTAGTGGTTTGGTACTCTCTCCTTCCTACGAGCAGTACTTC.

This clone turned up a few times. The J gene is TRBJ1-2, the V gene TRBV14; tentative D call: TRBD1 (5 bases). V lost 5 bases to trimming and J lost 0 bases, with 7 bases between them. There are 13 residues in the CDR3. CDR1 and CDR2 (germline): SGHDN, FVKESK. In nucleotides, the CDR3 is TGTGCCAGCAGCACGACAGCTAACTATGGCTACACCTTC. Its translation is CASSTTANYGYTF.

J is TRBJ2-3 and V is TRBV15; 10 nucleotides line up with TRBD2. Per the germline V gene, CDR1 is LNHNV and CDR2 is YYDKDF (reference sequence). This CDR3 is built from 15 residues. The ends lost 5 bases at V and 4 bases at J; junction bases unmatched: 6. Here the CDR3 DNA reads TGTGCCACCAGCTACAGCGGGGGGGTCCCAGATACGCAGTATTTT. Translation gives CATSYSGGVPDTQYF.

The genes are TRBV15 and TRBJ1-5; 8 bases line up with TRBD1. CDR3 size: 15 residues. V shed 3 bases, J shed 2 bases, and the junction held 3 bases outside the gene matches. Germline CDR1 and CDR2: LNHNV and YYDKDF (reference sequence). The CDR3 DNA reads TGTGCCACCAGCAGCCTGGGACAGGGCAATCAGCCCCAGCATTTT. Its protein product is CATSSLGQGNQPQHF.

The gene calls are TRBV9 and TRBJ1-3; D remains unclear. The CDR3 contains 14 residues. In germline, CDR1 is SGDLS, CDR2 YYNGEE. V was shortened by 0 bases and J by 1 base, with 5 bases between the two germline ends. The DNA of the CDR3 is TGTGCCAGCAGCGTAGGGCCTTCTGGAAACACCATATATTTT. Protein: CASSVGPSGNTIYF.

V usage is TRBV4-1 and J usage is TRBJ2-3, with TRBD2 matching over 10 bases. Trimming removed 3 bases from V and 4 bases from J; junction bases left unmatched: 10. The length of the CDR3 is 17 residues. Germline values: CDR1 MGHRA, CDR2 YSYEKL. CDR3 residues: CASSHSGGVRSADTQYF. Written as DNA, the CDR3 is TGCGCCAGCAGCCACAGCGGGGGGGTTCGTTCGGCAGATACGCAGTATTTT.

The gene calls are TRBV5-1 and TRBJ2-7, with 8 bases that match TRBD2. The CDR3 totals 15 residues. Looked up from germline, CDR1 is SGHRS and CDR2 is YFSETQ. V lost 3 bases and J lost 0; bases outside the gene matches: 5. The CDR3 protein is CASSYLAGGSYEQYF. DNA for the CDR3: TGCGCCAGCAGCTATCTCGCGGGGGGCTCCTACGAGCAGTACTTC.

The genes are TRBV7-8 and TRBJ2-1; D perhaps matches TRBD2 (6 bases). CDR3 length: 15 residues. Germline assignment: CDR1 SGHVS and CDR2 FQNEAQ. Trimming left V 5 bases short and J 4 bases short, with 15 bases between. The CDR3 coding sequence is TGTGCCAGCAGCCCGAGGATAGCGGAATACAATGAGCAGTTCTTC. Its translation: CASSPRIAEYNEQFF.

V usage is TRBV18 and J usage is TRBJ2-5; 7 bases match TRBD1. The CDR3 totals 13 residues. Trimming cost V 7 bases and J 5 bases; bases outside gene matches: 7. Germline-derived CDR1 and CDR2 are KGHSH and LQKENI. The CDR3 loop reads CASFPDRAETQYF. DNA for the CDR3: TGTGCCAGCTTTCCCGACAGGGCGGAGACCCAGTACTTC.

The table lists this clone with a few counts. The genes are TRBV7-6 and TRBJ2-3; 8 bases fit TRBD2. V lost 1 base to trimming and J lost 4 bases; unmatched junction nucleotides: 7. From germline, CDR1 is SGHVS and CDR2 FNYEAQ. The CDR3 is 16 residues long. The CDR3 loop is CASSLERGGLSDTQYF. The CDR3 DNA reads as TGTGCCAGCAGCTTAGAACGGGGGGGCCTTTCAGATACGCAGTATTTT. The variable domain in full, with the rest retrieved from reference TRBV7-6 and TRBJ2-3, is GAGVSQSPRYKVTKRGQDVALRCDPISGHVSLYWYRQALGQGPEFLTYFNYEAQQDKSGLPNDRFSAERPEGSISTLTIQRTEQRDSAMYRCASSLERGGLSDTQYFGPGTRLTVL.